Described below is a single TCR beta chain sequence and its context. Donors were ostensibly healthy at sampling, although undocumented immune exposures were probable. The record originates from a study of cytomegalovirus exposure and HLA in healthy donors. Germline-derived CDR1 and CDR2 are SGHNT and YENEEA. Deletions cut 1 base from V and 5 bases from J, with 9 bases between. The CDR3 covers 13 residues. Vbeta (60) and Jbeta (13) primers were used in the PCR. TCRdb keeps only in-frame clones here, not all; method: immunoSEQ multiplex PCR. The sample shows 100,000 to 150,000 clones, about 81% of them seen only once.

The clonotype originates from a woman between 35 and 50 years old in good health and CMV-seropositive. The V gene is TRBV11-3, the J gene TRBJ2-7; maybe TRBD1 (5 bases). Sequenced sample: PBMCs. In nucleotides, the CDR3 is TGTGCCAGCAGCTTAGCCAGGGTCGACGAGCAGTACTTC. Amino acid sequence: CASSLARVDEQYF. Supplemented by reference TRBV11-3 and TRBJ2-7, the full variable domain reads EAGVVQSPRYKIIEKKQPVAFWCNPISGHNTLYWYLQNLGQGPELLIRYENEEAVDDSQLPKDRFSAERLKGVDSTLKIQPAELGDSAVYLCASSLARVDEQYFGPGTRLTVT.